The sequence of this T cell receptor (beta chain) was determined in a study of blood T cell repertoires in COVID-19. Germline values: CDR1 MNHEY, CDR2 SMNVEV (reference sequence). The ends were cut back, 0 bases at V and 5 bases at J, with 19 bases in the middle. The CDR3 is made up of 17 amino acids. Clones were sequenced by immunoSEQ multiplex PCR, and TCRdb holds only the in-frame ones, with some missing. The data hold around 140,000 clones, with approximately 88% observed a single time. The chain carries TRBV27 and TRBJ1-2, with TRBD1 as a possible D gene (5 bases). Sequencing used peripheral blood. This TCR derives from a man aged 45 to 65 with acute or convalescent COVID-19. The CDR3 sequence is CASSLSPSGSPRYGYTF. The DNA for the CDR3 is TGTGCCAGCAGTTTATCCCCGTCAGGGTCCCCTAGGTATGGCTACACCTTC.